Below are 30 T cell receptor beta chains sequenced from a single sample in a study of cytomegalovirus exposure and HLA in healthy donors. The assay was immunoSEQ multiplex PCR, and TCRdb's table has in-frame clones only and misses some. Of roughly 120,000 clones listed, almost 90% are singletons. Input material: PBMCs. Receptors originate from a woman younger than 30 in good health and CMV-seronegative.

The chain carries TRBV6-5 and TRBJ1-1; 8 nucleotides match TRBD1. This CDR3 is 15 amino acids long. Germline CDR1 is MNHEY and CDR2 is SVGAGI. The V segment lost 0 bases and the J segment 5 bases; nucleotides outside the gene matches: 5. CDR3 sequence: CASSYSHRGYTEAFF. CDR3 bases: TGTGCCAGCAGTTACTCGCACAGGGGGTATACTGAAGCTTTCTTT.

This clone appeared a single time. This chain joins TRBV4-3 and TRBJ1-3, with D perhaps TRBD1 (6 bases). V was trimmed by 2 bases and J by 2 bases, leaving 7 bases between them. Germline values: CDR1 LGHNA, CDR2 YSLEER. There are 14 residues in the CDR3. This CDR3 reads CASSQSGAGNTIYF. Written as DNA, the CDR3 is TGCGCCAGCAGCCAATCAGGGGCTGGAAACACCATATATTTT.

V is TRBV27 and J is TRBJ2-1, with a tentative D call TRBD1 (7 bases). V was trimmed by 4 bases and J by 0 bases, leaving 13 bases between them. The CDR3 covers 16 residues. CDR1 is MNHEY and CDR2 is SMNVEV in the germline V gene (reference sequence). This chain's CDR3 is CASSSGGGSSYNEQFF. CDR3 in DNA: TGTGCCAGCAGTTCAGGGGGAGGCAGCTCCTACAATGAGCAGTTCTTC.

The chain has TRBV15 and TRBJ1-5; TRBD1 matches at 7 bases. The junction had 4 bases not matched to a gene; V was cut back by 2 bases and J by 3 bases. The CDR3 runs 15 residues. Germline CDR1 is LNHNV and CDR2 is YYDKDF (reference sequence). CDR3 residues: CATSRPDRDNQPQHF. The CDR3 DNA follows: TGTGCCACCAGCAGACCTGACAGGGACAATCAGCCCCAGCATTTT.

This chain uses TRBV29-1 with TRBJ2-4; the match to TRBD1 covers 11 bases. The CDR3 runs 15 residues. V dropped 5 bases and J dropped 6; count of bases not matched to a gene: 9. Germline assignment: CDR1 SQVTM and CDR2 ANQGSEA. CDR3 coding DNA: TGCAGCGTTACATACAGGACAGGGGGCTTAAACATTCAGTACTTC. It specifies CSVTYRTGGLNIQYF.

The V gene is TRBV19, the J gene TRBJ2-1; D perhaps matches TRBD1 (6 bases). The CDR3 is made up of 14 amino acids. Between the trimmed V and J ends, which lost 6 bases and 9 bases, there was a span of 18 bases. In germline, CDR1 is LNHDA, CDR2 SQIVND (reference sequence). CDR3 coding DNA: TGTGCCAGTAGGGACAGCCCGTACCTTGGTGAGCAGTTCTTC. It codes for CASRDSPYLGEQFF.

This chain links TRBV15 with TRBJ2-7, with D perhaps TRBD2 (6 bases). The CDR3 has 15 amino acids. Per germline, CDR1 LNHNV and CDR2 YYDKDF (reference sequence). V dropped 3 bases and J dropped 4 bases, with 16 bases sitting between them. The DNA for the CDR3 is TGTGCCACCAGCAGTAGTCAGGTGGGGGGTTACGAGCAGTACTTC. It encodes CATSSSQVGGYEQYF.

The rearrangement links TRBV4-3 to TRBJ1-2; 9 nucleotides agree with TRBD1. In germline, CDR1 is LGHNA, CDR2 YSLEER. The CDR3 sequence is 16 residues long. V lost 3 bases to trimming and J lost 8 bases; unmatched junction nucleotides: 13. CDR3 region: CASSQLPGQGAGGYTF. The CDR3 DNA sequence: TGCGCCAGCAGCCAGCTACCGGGACAGGGCGCCGGGGGCTACACCTTC.

The chain combines TRBV27 with TRBJ2-7, with TRBD2 matching over 12 bases. The V and J ends lost 4 bases and 5 bases, in that order; junction bases with no gene match: 9. This CDR3 region has 16 residues. Germline V gene lookup returns CDR1 MNHEY and CDR2 SMNVEV (reference sequence). CDR3 coding DNA: TGTGCCAGCAGTTCATACCGACTAGCGGGAGACAACGAGCAGTACTTC. Amino acids: CASSSYRLAGDNEQYF.

This clone was picked up a small number of times. The chain links TRBV5-1 to TRBJ2-7; 11 nucleotides match TRBD1. CDR3 size: 14 residues. The trim removed 5 bases at V and 4 bases at J, leaving 5 bases unmatched. CDR1 is SGHRS, CDR2 YFSETQ, per germline. In DNA, the CDR3 is TGCGCCAGCAGGGTCGGGACAGGGGGGTACGAGCAGTACTTC. Its translation is CASRVGTGGYEQYF.

The V and J genes are TRBV15 and TRBJ2-7, with 7 positions matching TRBD1. With 0 bases clipped from V and 4 bases from J, the junction kept 12 bases outside the gene matches. Germline assignment: CDR1 LNHNV and CDR2 YYDKDF (reference sequence). The CDR3 consists of 17 residues. The CDR3 sequence: CATSRDPLRQGNYEQYF. For the CDR3, the DNA is TGTGCCACCAGCAGAGATCCCCTCCGACAGGGCAATTACGAGCAGTACTTC. Using reference TRBV15 and TRBJ2-7 for the parts outside the CDR3, the full variable domain is DAMVIQNPRYQVTQFGKPVTLSCSQTLNHNVMYWYQQKSSQAPKLLFHYYDKDFNNEADTPDNFQSRRPNTSFCFLDIRSPGLGDTAMYLCATSRDPLRQGNYEQYFGPGTRLTVT.

The sample holds one count of this clone. In the same sample, other DNA sequences code for this CDR3. The CDR3 DNA reads TGTGCCAGCAGTTTAGACAGCTACAATGAGCAGTTCTTC. It is translated as CASSLDSYNEQFF. V gene TRBV28 combines with J gene TRBJ2-1; D may be TRBD1 (5 bases). Trimming removed 2 bases from V and 3 bases from J, with 5 bases in between. Germline lookup yields CDR1 MDHEN and CDR2 SYDVKM. CDR3 length equals 13 residues. The full variable domain, with the rest looked up from reference TRBV28 and TRBJ2-1, is DVKVTQSSRYLVKRTGEKVFLECVQDMDHENMFWYRQDPGLGLRLIYFSYDVKMKEKGDIPEGYSVSREKKERFSLILESASTNQTSMYLCASSLDSYNEQFFGPGTRLTVL.

The chain recombines TRBV28 with TRBJ2-7; 7 bases agree with TRBD2. Losses at the gene ends were 6 bases for V and 4 bases for J; bases not matched to a gene: 9. Germline V CDR1 and CDR2: MDHEN, SYDVKM. The CDR3 covers 14 residues. The CDR3 sequence is CASSQTGGGYEQYF. In nucleotides, the CDR3 is TGTGCCAGCAGCCAGACTGGGGGGGGGTACGAGCAGTACTTC.

In this sample, this clone turned up a few times. The chain carries TRBV5-1 and TRBJ2-1; TRBD2 matches at 8 bases. The V segment lost 0 bases and the J segment 6 bases; nucleotides outside the gene matches: 8. The CDR3 is 16 residues long. CDR1 is SGHRS, CDR2 YFSETQ, per germline. CDR3 in amino acids: CASSLESGRPANEQFF. CDR3 DNA sequence: TGCGCCAGCAGCTTGGAGAGCGGGAGACCCGCCAATGAGCAGTTCTTC.

The rearrangement links TRBV14 to TRBJ2-3, with D possibly being TRBD1 (6 bases). Trimming took off 3 bases at V and 1 base at J, with 11 bases between the two ends. The CDR3 is made up of 15 amino acids. Germline CDR1 and CDR2: SGHDN and FVKESK. CDR3 DNA: TGTGCCAGCAGCCACCTTGGGGGCGGCACAGATACGCAGTATTTT. Protein sequence: CASSHLGGGTDTQYF. Supplemented by reference TRBV14 and TRBJ2-3, the full variable domain reads EAGVTQFPSHSVIEKGQTVTLRCDPISGHDNLYWYRRVMGKEIKFLLHFVKESKQDESGMPNNRFLAERTGGTYSTLKVQPAELEDSGVYFCASSHLGGGTDTQYFGPGTRLTVL.

This clone was found once. The genes are TRBV7-2 and TRBJ1-2; TRBD1 might be the D (6 bases). The CDR3 length is 13 residues. From germline, CDR1 is SGHTA and CDR2 FQGNSA. V was clipped by 4 bases and J by 3 bases, with 9 bases between them. CDR3 bases: TGTGCCAGCAGCTCCTACAGGGACTATGGCTACACCTTC. This translates into CASSSYRDYGYTF.

This clone was seen just once. The V and J genes are TRBV30 and TRBJ2-5, with TRBD2 as a possible D gene (6 bases). From germline, CDR1 is GTSNPN and CDR2 SVGIG (reference sequence). Between the trimmed V and J ends, which lost 2 bases and 5 bases, there was a span of 9 bases. CDR3 length: 12 amino acids. CDR3 protein: CAWSLGGETQYF. CDR3 DNA sequence: TGTGCCTGGAGTCTTGGGGGGGAGACCCAGTACTTC.

This sequence joins TRBV25-1 and TRBJ2-7; D is possibly TRBD1 (5 bases). There are 15 residues in the CDR3. CDR1 and CDR2 (germline): MGHDK, SYGVNS. With 5 bases removed from V and 1 base from J, the gap between germline ends came to 15 bases. CDR3 sequence (DNA): TGTGCCAGCAGTTCGTCAGAGACAGCTTCCTACGAGCAGTACTTC. Its translation is CASSSSETASYEQYF.

V and J are TRBV5-1 and TRBJ2-3, with D possibly being TRBD2 (6 bases). The CDR3 has 16 amino acids. V lost 0 bases and J lost 2, with 13 bases in between. Germline V gene data show CDR1 as SGHRS and CDR2 as YFSETQ. The CDR3 spells CASSLVGRENTDTQYF. The CDR3 DNA reads as TGCGCCAGCAGCTTGGTAGGTCGGGAGAACACAGATACGCAGTATTTT. The entire variable domain, with the rest obtained from reference TRBV5-1 and TRBJ2-3, is as follows: KAGVTQTPRYLIKTRGQQVTLSCSPISGHRSVSWYQQTPGQGLQFLFEYFSETQRNKGNFPGRFSGRQFSNSRSEMNVSTLELGDSALYLCASSLVGRENTDTQYFGPGTRLTVL.

The chain couples TRBV7-2 to TRBJ1-6; D possibly corresponds to TRBD1 (6 bases). This CDR3 region has 14 residues. With 3 bases removed from V and 10 bases from J, the gap between germline ends came to 13 bases. Germline values: CDR1 SGHTA, CDR2 FQGNSA. CDR3 DNA sequence: TGTGCCAGCAGCTTTAACAGGGTAGGGTCACCCCTCCACTTT. Encoded protein: CASSFNRVGSPLHF.

In its sample, this clone was seen a few times. The rearrangement joins TRBV29-1 to TRBJ1-5; D is uncertain. This CDR3 has 13 amino acids. V was trimmed by 6 bases and J by 4 bases, leaving 13 bases between them. Germline lookup yields CDR1 SQVTM and CDR2 ANQGSEA. The CDR3 bases are TGCAGCGTGAGTAATGATCCGAATCAGCCCCAGCATTTT. Its protein is CSVSNDPNQPQHF.

As regards this clone: Germline and junction disagree at one end, which may indicate a read error. The genes are TRBV30 and TRBJ2-3, with unresolved D. CDR3 size: 12 residues. CDR1 is GTSNPN and CDR2 is SVGIG in the germline V gene (reference sequence). The DNA of the CDR3 is TGTGCCTGGAGTTCGAATTCAATTTCGGTTCATTTT. It is translated as CAWSSNSISVHF.

J is TRBJ1-2 and V is TRBV5-6; 9 positions match TRBD1. V shed 4 bases, J shed 7 bases, and the junction held 11 bases outside the gene matches. CDR1 and CDR2 (germline): SGHDT, YYEEEE. This CDR3 contains 15 residues. In DNA, the CDR3 is TGTGCCAGCAGCCAACTAGACAGGGGGATCTCTGGCTACACCTTC. It translates to CASSQLDRGISGYTF.

The rearrangement joins TRBV29-1 to TRBJ2-7; the D is unclear. The CDR3 spans 11 residues. Trimming removed 5 bases from V and 1 base from J, with 6 bases in between. The V gene's germline CDR1 is SQVTM and CDR2 ANQGSEA. For the CDR3, the DNA is TGCAGCGTTTCAGGTTCCTACGAGCAGTACTTC. Protein: CSVSGSYEQYF.

The CDR3 DNA follows: TGTGCCAGCTCACCACGCATAAGGGGGCAGGGCACCGGGGAGCTGTTTTTT. It yields the protein CASSPRIRGQGTGELFF. The gene calls are TRBV18 and TRBJ2-2; 7 bases line up with TRBD1. The germline gives CDR1 KGHSH, CDR2 LQKENI. The V segment lost 1 base and the J segment 4 bases; nucleotides outside the gene matches: 9. CDR3 length: 17 residues.

This clone has only one observation. The rearrangement uses TRBV18 and TRBJ2-5; possibly TRBD2 for D (6 bases). The germline V and J ends were trimmed by 0 bases and 2 bases, with 13 bases remaining between them. Per the germline V gene, CDR1 is KGHSH and CDR2 is LQKENI. The CDR3 contains 16 residues. The CDR3 region is CASSPPWAGIQETQYF. CDR3 nucleotide sequence: TGTGCCAGCTCACCACCTTGGGCGGGGATTCAAGAGACCCAGTACTTC.

This clone has only one observation. The chain couples TRBV5-1 to TRBJ2-5, with 10 bases lining up with TRBD1. With 3 bases clipped from V and 4 bases from J, the junction kept 9 bases outside the gene matches. CDR3 length equals 16 residues. Germline values: CDR1 SGHRS, CDR2 YFSETQ. The CDR3 reads CASSSRPRDRGETQYF. As DNA, the CDR3 is TGCGCCAGCAGCTCTAGACCCCGGGACAGGGGAGAGACCCAGTACTTC. Filled out from reference TRBV5-1 and TRBJ2-5, the complete variable domain reads KAGVTQTPRYLIKTRGQQVTLSCSPISGHRSVSWYQQTPGQGLQFLFEYFSETQRNKGNFPGRFSGRQFSNSRSEMNVSTLELGDSALYLCASSSRPRDRGETQYFGPGTRLLVL.

V gene TRBV6-1 combines with J gene TRBJ1-3, with 7 bases that match TRBD1. The CDR3 has 15 amino acids. The V and J ends lost 7 bases and 0 bases, in that order; junction bases with no gene match: 6. Germline V gene data show CDR1 as MNHNS and CDR2 as SASEGT. The CDR3 DNA is TGTGCCAGCATTAGGGACAGTACCTCTGGAAACACCATATATTTT. Protein: CASIRDSTSGNTIYF.

This chain joins TRBV27 and TRBJ2-1; 9 bases are shared with TRBD1. Germline V gives CDR1 MNHEY, CDR2 SMNVEV (reference sequence). Trimming took 6 bases from V and 9 from J; bases not matched to a gene: 9. CDR3 size: 14 residues. The CDR3 is CASSPGQGFSEQFF. As DNA, the CDR3 is TGTGCCAGCAGCCCGGGACAGGGATTTAGTGAGCAGTTCTTC.

The CDR3: CASSFDGADTQYF. CDR3 in DNA: TGTGCCAGCAGCTTCGACGGAGCAGATACGCAGTATTTT. The rearrangement links TRBV5-5 to TRBJ2-3; D unresolved. The V end lost 2 bases, the J end lost 4 bases, and 8 bases lay between the germline ends. CDR1 SGHKS and CDR2 YYEKEE come from the germline V gene (reference sequence). The CDR3 loop spans 13 amino acids.